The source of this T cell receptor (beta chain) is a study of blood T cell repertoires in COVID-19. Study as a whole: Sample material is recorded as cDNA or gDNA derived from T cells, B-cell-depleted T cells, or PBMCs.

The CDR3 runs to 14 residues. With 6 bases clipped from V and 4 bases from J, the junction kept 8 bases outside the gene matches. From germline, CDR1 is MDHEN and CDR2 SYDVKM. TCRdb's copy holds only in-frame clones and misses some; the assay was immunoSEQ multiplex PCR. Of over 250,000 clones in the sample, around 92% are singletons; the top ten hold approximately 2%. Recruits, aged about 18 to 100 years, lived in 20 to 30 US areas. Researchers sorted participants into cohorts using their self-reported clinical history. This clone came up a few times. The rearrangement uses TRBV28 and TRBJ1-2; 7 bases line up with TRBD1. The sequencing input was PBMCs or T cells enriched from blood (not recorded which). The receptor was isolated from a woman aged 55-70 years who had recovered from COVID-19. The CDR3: CASSPRDRVYGYTF. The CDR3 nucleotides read TGTGCCAGCAGCCCCAGGGACAGAGTCTATGGCTACACCTTC.